The text below deals with one TCR beta chain. What it binds is not known. This sample is drawn from a study of Graves' ophthalmopathy and Graves' hyperthyroidism. Amplification of the TCR beta CDR3 regions used RNA transcripts (as template). HTBI-primed RT-PCR formed the first round, and a multiplex PCR formed the second. Using its own MiXCR run on the multiplex PCR reads, TCRdb lists one record per CDR3 protein. This table has almost 750,000 distinct CDR3 sequences, around 40% appearing once. From germline, CDR1 is MNHNS and CDR2 SASEGT. The CDR3 has 13 amino acids. Trimming removed 5 bases at V and 8 bases at J, with 15 bases between. In this cohort, patients with other autoimmune diseases, uncontrolled infections, pregnancy or lactation were excluded. General study findings and limits: The authors also found most expanded thyroid clonotypes above 0.001 frequency in blood.

Material for sequencing was peripheral blood. The V gene is TRBV6-1, the J gene TRBJ1-2; TRBD1 might be the D (6 bases). The receptor was derived from an adult man with Graves' ophthalmopathy. CDR3 sequence: CASSRGLGRGYTF. CDR3 nucleotide sequence: TGTGCCAGCAGTAGGGGGTTGGGACGGGGCTACACCTTC.